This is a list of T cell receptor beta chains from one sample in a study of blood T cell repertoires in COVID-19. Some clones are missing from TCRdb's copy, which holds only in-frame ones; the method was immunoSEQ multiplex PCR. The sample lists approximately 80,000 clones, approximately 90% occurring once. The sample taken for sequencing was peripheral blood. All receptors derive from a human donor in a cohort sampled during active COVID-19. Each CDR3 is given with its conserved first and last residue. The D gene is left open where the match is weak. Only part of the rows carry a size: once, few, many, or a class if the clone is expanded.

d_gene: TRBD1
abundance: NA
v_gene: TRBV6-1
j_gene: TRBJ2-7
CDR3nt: TGTGCCAGCAGTGGGATGGGGGGACAGGGGTCTTTTTACGAGCAGTACTTC
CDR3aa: CASSGMGGQGSFYEQYF

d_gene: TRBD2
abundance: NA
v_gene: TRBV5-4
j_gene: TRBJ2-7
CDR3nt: TGTGCCAGCGGGCTAGCGGGGGGTTACGAGCAGTACTTC
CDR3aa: CASGLAGGYEQYF

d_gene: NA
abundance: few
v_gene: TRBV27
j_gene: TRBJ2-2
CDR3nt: TGTGCCAGCAGTTCCTACACCGGGGAGCTGTTTTTT
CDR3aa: CASSSYTGELFF

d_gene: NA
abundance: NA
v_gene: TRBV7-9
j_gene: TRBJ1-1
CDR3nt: TGTGTGGCTGGGGGGTTGAACACTGAAGCTTTCTTT
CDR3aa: CVAGGLNTEAFF

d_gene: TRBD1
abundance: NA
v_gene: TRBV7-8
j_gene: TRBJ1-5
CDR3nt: TGTGCCAGCAGCTCCAGCGGGACAGGGGCTAGCCAGCCCCAGCATTTT
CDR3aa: CASSSSGTGASQPQHF

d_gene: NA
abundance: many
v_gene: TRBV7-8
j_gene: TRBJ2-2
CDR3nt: TGTGCCAGCAGCTTATTGTCCGCGAACACCGGGGAGCTGTTTTTT
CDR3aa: CASSLLSANTGELFF

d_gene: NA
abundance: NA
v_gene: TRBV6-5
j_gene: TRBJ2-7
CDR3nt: TGTGCCAGTGATGACAGGACATCCTACGAGCAGTACTTC
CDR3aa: CASDDRTSYEQYF

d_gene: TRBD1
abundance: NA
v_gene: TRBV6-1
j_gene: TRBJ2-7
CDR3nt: TGTGCCAGCAGTGAAGTGGGTTGGACAGGGGGATTCTACGAGCAGTACTTC
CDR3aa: CASSEVGWTGGFYEQYF

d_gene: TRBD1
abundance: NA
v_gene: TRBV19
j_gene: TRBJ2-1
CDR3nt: TGTGCCAGTGACAGGGGGGCCTACAATGAGCAGTTCTTC
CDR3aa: CASDRGAYNEQFF

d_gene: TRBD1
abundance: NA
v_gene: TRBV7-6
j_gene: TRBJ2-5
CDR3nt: TGTGCCAGCAGCTATGGGACAGGGGTGGTTGAGACCCAGTACTTC
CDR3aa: CASSYGTGVVETQYF

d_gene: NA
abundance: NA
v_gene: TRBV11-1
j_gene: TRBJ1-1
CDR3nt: TGTGCCAGCAGCTTAGGTGGGGGCGCTGAAGCTTTCTTT
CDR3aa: CASSLGGGAEAFF

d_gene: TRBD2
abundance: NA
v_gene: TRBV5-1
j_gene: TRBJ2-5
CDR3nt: TGCGCCAGCAGCCCCGGGACTAGCGGGAATCTGCAAGAGACCCAGTACTTC
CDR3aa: CASSPGTSGNLQETQYF

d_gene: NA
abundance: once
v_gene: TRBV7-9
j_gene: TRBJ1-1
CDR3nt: TGTGCCAGCAGCTTAGCGCCGAGGAGGAACACTGAAGCTTTCTTT
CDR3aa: CASSLAPRRNTEAFF

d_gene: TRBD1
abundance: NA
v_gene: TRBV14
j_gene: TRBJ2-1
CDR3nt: TGTGCCAGCAGCTATCGACAGGGGAGACCCTACAATGAGCAGTTCTTC
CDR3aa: CASSYRQGRPYNEQFF

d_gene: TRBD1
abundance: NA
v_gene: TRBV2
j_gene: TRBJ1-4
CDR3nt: TGTGCCAGCAGCGGACAGGGGGCAGGCAATGAAAAACTGTTTTTT
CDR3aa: CASSGQGAGNEKLFF

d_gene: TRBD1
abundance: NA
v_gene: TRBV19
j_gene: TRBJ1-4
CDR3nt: TGTGCCAGTAGTATCGGGACAGACGCTAATGAAAAACTGTTTTTT
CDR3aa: CASSIGTDANEKLFF

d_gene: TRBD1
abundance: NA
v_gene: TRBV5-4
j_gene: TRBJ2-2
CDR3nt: TGTGCCAGCAGCGTGGGACAGAAGAACACCGGGGAGCTGTTTTTT
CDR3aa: CASSVGQKNTGELFF

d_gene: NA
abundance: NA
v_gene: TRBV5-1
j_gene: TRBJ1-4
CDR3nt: TGCGCCAGCTGCCGGGGGTTGGTTTGTGAAAAACTGTTTTTT
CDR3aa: CASCRGLVCEKLFF

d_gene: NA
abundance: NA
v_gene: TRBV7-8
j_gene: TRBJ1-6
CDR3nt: TGTGCCAGCAGCCCCGGACACCTTAATTCACCCCTCCACTTT
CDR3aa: CASSPGHLNSPLHF

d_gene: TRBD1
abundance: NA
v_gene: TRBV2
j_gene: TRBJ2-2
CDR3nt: TGTGCCAGCGACAGGGGGCGTACCGGGGAGCTGTTTTTT
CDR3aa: CASDRGRTGELFF

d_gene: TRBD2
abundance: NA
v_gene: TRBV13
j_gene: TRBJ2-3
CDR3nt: TGTGCCAGCAGCTTAGGTAGCGGGAGGGCCGGGGATACGCAGTATTTT
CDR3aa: CASSLGSGRAGDTQYF

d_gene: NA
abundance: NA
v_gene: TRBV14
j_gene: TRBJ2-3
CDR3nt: TGTGCCAGCAGCCAAGGCCAGGTCACAGATACGCAGTATTTT
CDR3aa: CASSQGQVTDTQYF

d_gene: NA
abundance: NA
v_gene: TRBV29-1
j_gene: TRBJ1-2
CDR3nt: TGCAGCGTTGTATCAGGGTTGTTCTATGGCTACACCTTC
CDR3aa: CSVVSGLFYGYTF

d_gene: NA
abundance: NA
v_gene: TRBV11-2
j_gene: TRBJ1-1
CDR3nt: TGTGCCAGCAGCTTAGGATTTCGAGGGTCTGAAGCTTTCTTT
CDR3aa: CASSLGFRGSEAFF

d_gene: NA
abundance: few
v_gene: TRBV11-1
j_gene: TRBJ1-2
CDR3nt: TGTGCCAGCAGCTTCTCAGGGAACTATGGCTACACCTTC
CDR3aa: CASSFSGNYGYTF

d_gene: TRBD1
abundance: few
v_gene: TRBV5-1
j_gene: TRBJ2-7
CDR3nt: TGCGCCAGCAGCTCCGGGACAGGGGACTACGAGCAGTACTTC
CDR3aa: CASSSGTGDYEQYF